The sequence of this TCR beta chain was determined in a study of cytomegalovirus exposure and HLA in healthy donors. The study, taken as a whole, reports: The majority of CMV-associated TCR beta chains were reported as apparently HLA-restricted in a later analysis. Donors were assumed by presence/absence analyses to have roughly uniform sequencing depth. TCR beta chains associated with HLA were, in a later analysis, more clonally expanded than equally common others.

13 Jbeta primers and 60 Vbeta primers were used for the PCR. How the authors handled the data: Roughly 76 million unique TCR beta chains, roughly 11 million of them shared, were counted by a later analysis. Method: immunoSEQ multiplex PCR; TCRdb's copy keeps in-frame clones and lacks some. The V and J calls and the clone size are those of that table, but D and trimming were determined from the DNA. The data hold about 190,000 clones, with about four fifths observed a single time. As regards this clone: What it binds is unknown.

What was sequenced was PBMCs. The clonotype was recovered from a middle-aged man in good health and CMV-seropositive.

The CDR3 loop is CASSLWWDRGLYEQFF. The CDR3 DNA is TGTGCCAGCAGCCTGTGGTGGGACAGGGGATTGTATGAGCAGTTCTTC. The chain employs TRBV5-6 and TRBJ2-1, with 10 bases fitting TRBD1. The CDR3 has 16 amino acids. CDR1 SGHDT and CDR2 YYEEEE come from the germline V gene. V shed 4 bases, J shed 8 bases, and the junction held 12 bases outside the gene matches.